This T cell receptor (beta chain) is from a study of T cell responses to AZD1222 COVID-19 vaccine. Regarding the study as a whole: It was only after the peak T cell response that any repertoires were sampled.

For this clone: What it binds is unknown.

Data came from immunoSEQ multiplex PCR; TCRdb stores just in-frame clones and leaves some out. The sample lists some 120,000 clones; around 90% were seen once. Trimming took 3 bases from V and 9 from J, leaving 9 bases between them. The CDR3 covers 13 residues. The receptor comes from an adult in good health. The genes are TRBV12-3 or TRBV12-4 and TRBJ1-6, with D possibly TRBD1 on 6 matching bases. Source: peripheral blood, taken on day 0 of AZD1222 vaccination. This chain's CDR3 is CASSFLQGSPLHF. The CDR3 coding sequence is TGTGCCAGCAGTTTCCTACAGGGTTCACCCCTCCACTTT.